The next 20 T cell receptor beta chains were all read from a single sample in a study of blood T cell repertoires in COVID-19. The method was immunoSEQ multiplex PCR; TCRdb's version includes in-frame clones alone and lacks a portion of them. The sample yields 150,000 to 200,000 clones, 70% to 85% seen once. The specimen sequenced was PBMCs or T cells enriched from blood (not recorded which). Receptors originate from a woman aged 60-75 years with acute COVID-19.

The chain recombines TRBV7-2 with TRBJ1-2, with a possible D match to TRBD1 (5 bases). The germline V gene encodes CDR1 SGHTA and CDR2 FQGNSA. This CDR3 is 16 amino acids long. The germline V and J ends were trimmed by 1 base and 0 bases, with 12 bases remaining between them. Here the CDR3 reads CASSLDTGRANYGYTF. The CDR3 DNA reads as TGTGCCAGCAGCTTAGACACAGGTCGAGCTAACTATGGCTACACCTTC.

The chain carries TRBV29-1 and TRBJ2-1, with D perhaps matching TRBD1 (5 bases). In germline, CDR1 is SQVTM, CDR2 ANQGSEA. V dropped 5 bases and J dropped 4 bases, with 12 bases sitting between them. The CDR3 spans 13 residues. In nucleotides, the CDR3 is TGCAGCGTTATAGAGGACACGTACAATGAGCAGTTCTTC. As protein: CSVIEDTYNEQFF.

The V call is TRBV19, the J call TRBJ1-6; possibly TRBD1 for D (5 bases). CDR1 is LNHDA, CDR2 SQIVND, per germline (reference sequence). Trimming removed 8 bases at V and 7 bases at J, with 15 bases between. This CDR3 has 14 residues. The CDR3 bases are TGTGCCAGTGCCCGGGACGGGAGAAATTCACCCCTCCACTTT. This translates into CASARDGRNSPLHF.

The rearrangement joins TRBV11-2 to TRBJ1-1; the D is unclear. The germline CDR1 and CDR2 sequences are SGHAT and FQNNGV. CDR3 size: 14 residues. The V end lost 5 bases, the J end lost 1 base, and 11 bases lay between the germline ends. The CDR3 reads CASSKRSANTEAFF. The CDR3 DNA reads as TGTGCCAGCAGCAAGAGGTCCGCGAACACTGAAGCTTTCTTT.

This chain connects TRBV2 to TRBJ1-3; 9 nucleotides align to TRBD1. Germline V CDR1 and CDR2: SNHLY, FYNNEI. There are 20 residues in the CDR3. With V trimmed by 8 bases and J by 2 bases, 22 bases remained unmatched. In DNA, the CDR3 is TGTGCCAGCCGGGCAACGCCGGGACAGGGAGCCGGGACCGCTGGAAACACCATATATTTT. Encoded protein: CASRATPGQGAGTAGNTIYF.

The chain employs TRBV18 and TRBJ1-5; a weak D match, TRBD1 (5 bases). Germline V lookup: CDR1 KGHSH, CDR2 LQKENI. Trimming took 5 bases from V and 6 from J, leaving 17 bases between them. The CDR3 spans 15 residues. The CDR3 DNA is TGTGCCAGCTCATCCCCAGGAGGGGAGGGTCAGCCCCAGCATTTT. Its translation is CASSSPGGEGQPQHF.

The chain has TRBV4-3 and TRBJ1-2, with D tentatively TRBD1 (6 bases). Trimming cost V 5 bases and J 3 bases, with 10 bases left between them. The CDR3 contains 13 residues. Germline lookup yields CDR1 LGHNA and CDR2 YSLEER. The CDR3 loop is CASSSGAYYGYTF. CDR3 sequence (DNA): TGCGCCAGCAGCTCAGGGGCCTACTATGGCTACACCTTC.

The CDR3 region has the DNA TGTGCCAGCAGCCCTACACCCCAGAAAGGAGACATTCAGTACTTC. Residues: CASSPTPQKGDIQYF. The rearrangement joins TRBV7-2 to TRBJ2-4; D not resolved. Germline V gene sequence: CDR1 SGHTA, CDR2 FQGNSA. This CDR3 is built from 15 residues. Trimming cost V 5 bases and J 8 bases, with 19 bases left between them.

The rearrangement links TRBV19 to TRBJ1-1; no firm D call. This CDR3 is 12 amino acids long. The germline CDR1 and CDR2 sequences are LNHDA and SQIVND (reference sequence). Between the trimmed V and J ends, which lost 4 bases and 3 bases, there was a span of 6 bases. CDR3 coding DNA: TGTGCCAGTAGTAACGGTTACACTGAAGCTTTCTTT. Translation gives CASSNGYTEAFF.

J is TRBJ1-3 and V is TRBV12-2. TRBV12-2 is given as a pseudogene. The CDR3 is made up of 18 amino acids. The CDR3 DNA follows: TGTGCAAGTCGCTTAGAGGGAGGCTGGGCCCTCTCTGGAAACACCATATATTTT. Its translation: CASRLEGGWALSGNTIYF.

V is TRBV3-1 (or the pseudogene TRBV3-2) and J is TRBJ2-2; tentative D call: TRBD2 (6 bases). The CDR3 is made up of 16 amino acids. Trimming cost V 4 bases and J 7 bases, with 19 bases left between them. The germline V gene has CDR1 LGHDT and CDR2 YNNKEL (reference sequence). CDR3 nucleotide sequence: TGTGCCAGCAGCCTTTACTCGGGACTCAAGAACGGGGAGCTGTTTTTT. Its protein is CASSLYSGLKNGELFF.

The chain links TRBV5-4 to TRBJ1-3; no clear D. Germline values: CDR1 SGHNT, CDR2 YYREEE (reference sequence). This CDR3 has 16 residues. Trimming left V 2 bases short and J 2 bases short, with 14 bases between. DNA for the CDR3: TGTGCCAGCAGCTTACAATCCCAGGTTGCTGGAAACACCATATATTTT. It encodes CASSLQSQVAGNTIYF. The whole variable domain, filled in from reference TRBV5-4 and TRBJ1-3, reads ETGVTQSPTHLIKTRGQQVTLRCSSQSGHNTVSWYQQALGQGPQFIFQYYREEENGRGNFPPRFSGLQFPNYSSELNVNALELDDSALYLCASSLQSQVAGNTIYFGEGSWLTVV.

This clone has more than one count but fewer than ten. The rearrangement uses TRBV10-3 and TRBJ2-7, with a possible D match to TRBD1 (6 bases). The length of the CDR3 is 14 residues. CDR1 is ENHRY and CDR2 is SYGVKD in the germline V gene. Trimming shortened V by 3 bases and J by 5 bases, and 14 bases separated the two germline ends. The CDR3 DNA sequence: TGTGCCATCAGTGACCCGACAGGTCACGACGAGCAGTACTTC. This codes for CAISDPTGHDEQYF.

The rearrangement uses TRBV19 and TRBJ2-3; 12 positions match TRBD2. The CDR3 is made up of 18 amino acids. CDR1 and CDR2 (germline): LNHDA, SQIVND (reference sequence). After removal of 4 bases from V and 0 bases from J, the junction contained 8 bases not matched to a gene. This CDR3 is CASSKLAGGQVSTDTQYF. The DNA of the CDR3 is TGTGCCAGTAGTAAACTAGCGGGAGGTCAGGTGAGCACAGATACGCAGTATTTT.

The V gene is TRBV9, the J gene TRBJ1-2; TRBD1 matches at 7 bases. V lost 6 bases, J lost 8 bases, and 13 bases stayed unmatched. The length of the CDR3 is 14 residues. Germline-derived CDR1 and CDR2 are SGDLS and YYNGEE. CDR3 DNA sequence: TGTGCCAGCACCCGGGAGGGGGCCCCATGGGGCTACACCTTC. It specifies CASTREGAPWGYTF.

This chain links TRBV7-9 with TRBJ2-3; possible D gene TRBD2, 6 bases. Looked up from germline, CDR1 is SEHNR and CDR2 is FQNEAQ (reference sequence). The CDR3 is 17 residues long. Trimming took off 4 bases at V and 1 base at J, with 18 bases between the two ends. CDR3 DNA sequence: TGTGCCAGCAGCTCATGGATAGCGGTCGGAGGCACAGATACGCAGTATTTT. This gives the protein CASSSWIAVGGTDTQYF.

This clone was seen a few times. The chain recombines TRBV19 with TRBJ2-6, with TRBD2 matching over 7 bases. CDR1 is LNHDA and CDR2 is SQIVND in the germline V gene (reference sequence). V lost 1 base and J lost 0; bases outside the gene matches: 3. This CDR3 contains 17 residues. CDR3 loop: CASSIVSGGSGANVLTF. The DNA of the CDR3 is TGTGCCAGTAGTATAGTCTCGGGAGGCTCTGGGGCCAACGTCCTGACTTTC.

V is TRBV30 and J is TRBJ1-5; no definite D call. CDR1 GTSNPN and CDR2 SVGIG come from the germline V gene (reference sequence). The CDR3 spans 15 residues. V lost 0 bases, J lost 1 base, and 10 bases lay in between. The CDR3 region is CAWSVGGRSNQPQHF. CDR3 bases: TGTGCCTGGAGTGTTGGAGGAAGGAGCAATCAGCCCCAGCATTTT.

In DNA form, the CDR3 reads TGTGCCGCGAGGACAGGGAACACCGGGGAGCTGTTTTTT. Its translation is CAARTGNTGELFF. This chain uses TRBV15 with TRBJ2-2, with 7 bases lining up with TRBD1. The V segment lost 11 bases and the J segment 1 base; nucleotides outside the gene matches: 4. CDR3 size: 13 residues. Germline assignment: CDR1 LNHNV and CDR2 YYDKDF (reference sequence).

V gene TRBV29-1 combines with J gene TRBJ1-4; possibly TRBD1 for D (6 bases). CDR3 length: 15 residues. V was shortened by 1 base and J by 3 bases, with 12 bases between the two germline ends. Germline CDR1 reads SQVTM; CDR2 reads ANQGSEA. The DNA of the CDR3 is TGCAGCGTTGAAGTGAGAGGGGGTGCTAATGAAAAACTGTTTTTT. Residues: CSVEVRGGANEKLFF.